The 13 T cell receptor beta chains below come from one sample, sequenced in a study of T-cell memory formation after mild COVID-19. TCRdb re-analysed the 5' RACE reads in MiXCR, keeping a single row per CDR3 protein. The sample yields about 140,000 distinct CDR3 sequences, about 14% seen once. Sequencing input: PBMCs or a T cell subset sorted from them (not recorded which). Receptors were obtained from an adult woman who had mild COVID-19 (a few samples of this study predate the infection). Cell type and time point are not known.

There are a few counts of this clonotype. This sequence joins TRBV7-9 and TRBJ2-1; D possibly uses TRBD1 or TRBD2 (5 bases each). The length of the CDR3 is 14 residues. The V and J ends lost 7 bases and 5 bases respectively, with 15 bases between them. The germline gives CDR1 SEHNR, CDR2 FQNEAQ (reference sequence). CDR3 sequence (DNA): TGTGCCAGCAAAGGGGCCGGGAACAACAATGAGCAGTTCTTC. It translates to CASKGAGNNNEQFF.

This chain joins TRBV12-3 or TRBV12-4 and TRBJ1-2; D perhaps matches TRBD1 (6 bases). The V and J ends lost 6 bases and 6 bases respectively, with 14 bases between them. The CDR3 consists of 13 residues. The CDR3 reads CASSLNRADGYTF. The CDR3 DNA follows: TGTGCCAGCAGCTTAAACAGGGCGGATGGCTACACCTTC.

CDR3 in amino acids: CASSLEVDNEQFF. The CDR3 DNA is TGTGCCAGCAGCTTGGAGGTCGACAATGAGCAGTTCTTC. This rearrangement joins TRBV13 to TRBJ2-1; D is possibly TRBD2 (5 bases). V lost 3 bases, J lost 5 bases, and 8 bases lay in between. The CDR3 length is 13 residues. Germline assignment: CDR1 PRHDT and CDR2 FYEKMQ (reference sequence).

This clonotype has more than one count but fewer than ten. The CDR3 DNA is TGTGCCACCAGCCTTCACCCCCCAGGGAGCAATCAGCCCCAGCATTTT. Translated: CATSLHPPGSNQPQHF. The chain employs TRBV15 and TRBJ1-5, with D possibly being TRBD1 (5 bases). The CDR3 loop spans 16 amino acids. Germline V gene data show CDR1 as LNHNV and CDR2 as YYDKDF (reference sequence). The V end lost 5 bases, the J end lost 1 base, and 15 bases lay between the germline ends.

This clonotype was counted between two and nine times. The V and J genes are TRBV11-2 and TRBJ1-1; 8 bases line up with TRBD1. The CDR3 loop spans 16 amino acids. Trimming removed 4 bases from V and 0 bases from J; junction bases left unmatched: 7. Germline-derived CDR1 and CDR2 are SGHAT and FQNNGV. DNA of the CDR3: TGTGCCAGCAGCTCACCCGGGACAGGTTTGAACACTGAAGCTTTCTTT. Translated: CASSSPGTGLNTEAFF.

This clonotype was found a few times. V usage is TRBV7-9 and J usage is TRBJ1-2; D gene unclear. Germline CDR1 and CDR2: SEHNR and FQNEAQ (reference sequence). V was clipped by 8 bases and J by 4 bases, with 20 bases between them. The CDR3 is 15 amino acids. CDR3 sequence reads: CASLQAPPSSYGYTF. CDR3 DNA sequence: TGTGCCAGCCTCCAAGCACCCCCAAGCTCCTATGGCTACACCTTC. Drawing the rest from reference TRBV7-9 and TRBJ1-2, the complete variable domain is DTGVSQNPRHKITKRGQNVTFRCDPISEHNRLYWYRQTLGQGPEFLTYFQNEAQLEKSRLLSDRFSAERPKGSFSTLEIQRTEQGDSAMYLCASLQAPPSSYGYTFGSGTRLTVV.

The chain recombines TRBV12-3 or TRBV12-4 with TRBJ2-3; 10 bases match TRBD2. The CDR3 is 16 amino acids. The V gene end was trimmed by 6 bases and the J gene end by 6 bases; junction bases not matched to a gene: 12. The CDR3 here is CASSPNSGRIGDTQYF. CDR3 sequence (DNA): TGTGCCAGCAGCCCTAATAGCGGGAGGATTGGCGATACGCAGTATTTT.

V is TRBV13 and J is TRBJ2-5; TRBD1 is a possible D gene (6 bases). This CDR3 comprises 16 residues. Per the germline V gene, CDR1 is PRHDT and CDR2 is FYEKMQ (reference sequence). Trimming pared 2 bases from V and 5 bases from J, leaving 18 bases between. CDR3 DNA: TGTGCCAGCAGCTTATCGTCAACAGGGACCCATGAGACCCAGTACTTC. It translates to CASSLSSTGTHETQYF. The full variable domain, completed using reference TRBV13 and TRBJ2-5, is AAGVIQSPRHLIKEKRETATLKCYPIPRHDTVYWYQQGPGQDPQFLISFYEKMQSDKGSIPDRFSAQQFSDYHSELNMSSLELGDSALYFCASSLSSTGTHETQYFGPGTRLLVL.

The V gene is TRBV12-3 or TRBV12-4, the J gene TRBJ2-7, with 7 nucleotides matching TRBD1. CDR3 length equals 15 residues. Trimming removed 6 bases from V and 3 bases from J; junction bases left unmatched: 11. The CDR3 DNA follows: TGTGCCAGCAGGGATACCGGGACAGAGCACTACGAGCAGTACTTC. Its translation is CASRDTGTEHYEQYF.

This clonotype was recorded a few times. The chain couples TRBV24-1 to TRBJ1-5; maybe TRBD1 (5 bases). The V gene lost 9 bases and the J gene lost 2 bases, with 19 bases spanning the gap. The CDR3 is 16 residues long. The germline CDR1 and CDR2 sequences are KGHDR and SFDVKD. The CDR3 DNA reads as TGTGCCACCTCGCCAAGAGGGGCTGGGGGCAATCAGCCCCAGCATTTT. The encoded protein is CATSPRGAGGNQPQHF.

CDR3 residues: CASSQGQVNQPQHF. For the CDR3, the DNA is TGTGCCAGCAGTCAAGGACAGGTCAATCAGCCCCAGCATTTT. The chain couples TRBV12-3 or TRBV12-4 to TRBJ1-5; 7 bases match TRBD1. This CDR3 spans 14 amino acids. V trimming: 5 bases; J trimming: 3 bases; junction bases outside the gene matches: 4.

This clonotype was picked up a small number of times. The chain joins TRBV20-1 to TRBJ2-1; D possibly corresponds to TRBD2 (6 bases). The CDR3 runs to 12 residues. CDR1 DFQATT and CDR2 SNEGSKA come from the germline V gene (reference sequence). Trimming cost V 6 bases and J 5 bases, with 11 bases left between them. The CDR3 bases are TGCAGTGCAAAGGGACTTAACAATGAGCAGTTCTTC. As protein: CSAKGLNNEQFF.

This clonotype was found a few times. V is TRBV4-3 and J is TRBJ2-7; tentatively, D is TRBD2 (6 bases). The V gene's germline CDR1 is LGHNA and CDR2 YSLEER. This CDR3 region has 16 residues. Trimming cost V 0 bases and J 4 bases, with 16 bases left between them. DNA for the CDR3: TGCGCCAGCAGCCAAGATTTTCCGGGGGATCGTTACGAGCAGTACTTC. It yields the protein CASSQDFPGDRYEQYF.